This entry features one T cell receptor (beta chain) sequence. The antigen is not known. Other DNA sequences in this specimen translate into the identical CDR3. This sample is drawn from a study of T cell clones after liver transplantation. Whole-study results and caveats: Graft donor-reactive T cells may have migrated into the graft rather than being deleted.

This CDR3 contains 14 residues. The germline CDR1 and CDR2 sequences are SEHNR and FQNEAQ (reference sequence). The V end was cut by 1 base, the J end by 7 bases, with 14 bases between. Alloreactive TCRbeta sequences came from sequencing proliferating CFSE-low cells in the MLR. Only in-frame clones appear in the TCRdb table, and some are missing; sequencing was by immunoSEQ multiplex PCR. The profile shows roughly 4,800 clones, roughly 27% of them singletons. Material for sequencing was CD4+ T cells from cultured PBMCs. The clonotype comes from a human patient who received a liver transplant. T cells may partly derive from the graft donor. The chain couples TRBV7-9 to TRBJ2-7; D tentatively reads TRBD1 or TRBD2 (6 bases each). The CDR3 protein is CASSLGPGAREQYF. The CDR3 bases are TGTGCCAGCAGCTTAGGGCCGGGGGCGCGTGAGCAGTACTTC.